One sample yielded the 29 T cell receptor beta chains listed below, sequenced in a study of cytomegalovirus exposure and HLA in healthy donors. Amplification used 60 Vbeta primers and 13 Jbeta primers. Assay: immunoSEQ multiplex PCR; the TCRdb copy retains only in-frame clones and omits some. The table includes 70,000 to 100,000 clones, 75% to 85% detected once. Sequenced input: PBMCs. Receptors were obtained from a man younger than 30 in good health and CMV-seronegative.

The chain is built from TRBV5-1 and TRBJ2-2, with a tentative D call TRBD2 (7 bases). The germline V and J ends were trimmed by 0 bases and 4 bases, with 10 bases remaining between them. Looked up from germline, CDR1 is SGHRS and CDR2 is YFSETQ. The CDR3 spans 15 residues. The CDR3 DNA reads TGCGCCAGCAGCTTGGGTCGGGGGGCCACCGGGGAGCTGTTTTTT. Its protein is CASSLGRGATGELFF. The full variable domain, completed using reference TRBV5-1 and TRBJ2-2, is KAGVTQTPRYLIKTRGQQVTLSCSPISGHRSVSWYQQTPGQGLQFLFEYFSETQRNKGNFPGRFSGRQFSNSRSEMNVSTLELGDSALYLCASSLGRGATGELFFGEGSRLTVL.

The V call is TRBV19, the J call TRBJ2-1, with 8 bases fitting TRBD2. Losses at the gene ends were 9 bases for V and 2 bases for J; bases not matched to a gene: 3. The V gene's germline CDR1 is LNHDA and CDR2 SQIVND (reference sequence). The CDR3 loop spans 13 amino acids. CDR3 in DNA: TGTGCCAGCAACGGGGGGGCCTACAATGAGCAGTTCTTC. Translating gives CASNGGAYNEQFF.

CDR3 sequence reads: CASSYGGSYEQYF. In DNA form, the CDR3 reads TGTGCCAGCAGCTACGGGGGCTCCTACGAGCAGTACTTC. This chain uses TRBV7-8 with TRBJ2-7; D perhaps matches TRBD2 (6 bases). The CDR3 consists of 13 residues. V was cut by 4 bases and J by 0 bases, with 7 bases left in between. Germline CDR1 is SGHVS and CDR2 is FQNEAQ. Full variable domain (missing parts from reference TRBV7-8 and TRBJ2-7): GAGVSQSPRYKVAKRGQDVALRCDPISGHVSLFWYQQALGQGPEFLTYFQNEAQLDKSGLPSDRFFAERPEGSVSTLKIQRTQQEDSAVYLCASSYGGSYEQYFGPGTRLTVT.

This chain joins TRBV18 and TRBJ1-2; 7 bases match TRBD1. The CDR3 extends over 17 amino acids. The V gene's germline CDR1 is KGHSH and CDR2 LQKENI. The J segment lost 4 bases and the V segment lost 2 bases, leaving 13 bases of the junction unmatched. The CDR3 DNA sequence: TGTGCCAGCTCACCAATCAAATCCGGGACAGTCATCTATGGCTACACCTTC. Translated: CASSPIKSGTVIYGYTF.

The chain uses TRBV6-5 and TRBJ2-7; D gene ambiguous. CDR3 size: 11 residues. V was pared by 8 bases and J by 6 bases, with 11 bases between. CDR1 MNHEY and CDR2 SVGAGI come from the germline V gene. The CDR3 here is CASGQLSEQYF. CDR3 DNA: TGTGCCAGCGGGCAACTCTCCGAGCAGTACTTC.

This clone was seen a single time. The rearrangement joins TRBV2 to TRBJ2-7; maybe TRBD1 (6 bases). V was pared by 5 bases and J by 0 bases, with 17 bases between. CDR1 and CDR2 from the germline V gene are SNHLY and FYNNEI. The length of the CDR3 is 16 residues. CDR3 bases: TGTGCCAGCAGTACTTCTCAGGGGCGCCGCTCCTACGAGCAGTACTTC. Residues: CASSTSQGRRSYEQYF.

The genes are TRBV7-2 and TRBJ2-7, with TRBD1 matching over 9 bases. The CDR3 is made up of 14 amino acids. Germline V gives CDR1 SGHTA, CDR2 FQGNSA. After removal of 5 bases from V and 2 bases from J, the junction contained 4 bases not matched to a gene. The CDR3, as DNA: TGTGCCAGCAGCGACCGGGACAGGGCCTACGAGCAGTACTTC. It encodes CASSDRDRAYEQYF.

This chain uses TRBV19 with TRBJ2-3, with D perhaps TRBD2 (6 bases). Germline CDR1 LNHDA, CDR2 SQIVND (reference sequence). V was cut by 6 bases and J by 1 base, with 11 bases left in between. The CDR3 sequence is 14 residues long. Written as DNA, the CDR3 is TGTGCCAGTAGGGAGGGGTTCGGCACAGATACGCAGTATTTT. Its protein is CASREGFGTDTQYF.

J is TRBJ2-7 and V is TRBV2, with D uncertain. Germline-derived CDR1 and CDR2 are SNHLY and FYNNEI. Trimming removed 11 bases at V and 3 bases at J, with 14 bases between. This CDR3 region has 12 residues. The CDR3 bases are TGTGCCCTACGTGGGCCTCACTACGAGCAGTACTTC. Residues: CALRGPHYEQYF.

The chain joins TRBV19 to TRBJ2-2; D is undetermined. Trimming pared 6 bases from V and 4 bases from J, leaving 15 bases between. The CDR3 spans 15 residues. Germline lookup yields CDR1 LNHDA and CDR2 SQIVND (reference sequence). The CDR3 region has the DNA TGTGCCAGTAGAATTGGCGGAAGAGTCACCGGGGAGCTGTTTTTT. Protein product: CASRIGGRVTGELFF.

The rearrangement joins TRBV5-1 to TRBJ2-6, with D uncertain. The germline CDR1 and CDR2 sequences are SGHRS and YFSETQ. V lost 1 base and J lost 0, with 11 bases in between. The CDR3 length is 17 residues. The CDR3 is CASSLSQDYSGANVLTF. DNA for the CDR3: TGCGCCAGCAGCTTGTCCCAGGATTACTCTGGGGCCAACGTCCTGACTTTC. The entire variable domain, with the rest obtained from reference TRBV5-1 and TRBJ2-6, is as follows: KAGVTQTPRYLIKTRGQQVTLSCSPISGHRSVSWYQQTPGQGLQFLFEYFSETQRNKGNFPGRFSGRQFSNSRSEMNVSTLELGDSALYLCASSLSQDYSGANVLTFGAGSRLTVL.

This clone was observed a single time. The chain uses TRBV21-1 and TRBJ2-3; TRBD2, the table's D call, lacks a check against the DNA. TRBV21-1 is tagged as a pseudogene. The CDR3 sequence is 16 residues long. The CDR3 region has the DNA TGTGCCAGCAGCAAAGAACTAGCACATAGCACAGATACGCAGTATTTT. Amino acids: CASSKELAHSTDTQYF.

The chain has TRBV5-1 and TRBJ1-2; a weak D match, TRBD1 (6 bases). Trimming cost V 4 bases and J 4 bases, with 11 bases left between them. CDR3 length: 13 amino acids. CDR1 is SGHRS, CDR2 YFSETQ, per germline. The CDR3 nucleotides read TGCGCCAGCAGCCCCGACAGGACCTATGGCTACACCTTC. Protein: CASSPDRTYGYTF.

V and J are TRBV6-6 and TRBJ1-1, with D hard to call. CDR1 is MNHNY, CDR2 SVGAGI, per germline (reference sequence). With 1 base removed from V and 0 bases from J, the gap between germline ends came to 6 bases. This CDR3 is 14 amino acids long. CDR3 in amino acids: CASSYFQMNTEAFF. The CDR3 nucleotides read TGTGCCAGCAGTTACTTCCAGATGAACACTGAAGCTTTCTTT.

The V call is TRBV6-6, the J call TRBJ1-1; tentative D call: TRBD1 (5 bases). With 2 bases removed from V and 1 base from J, the gap between germline ends came to 14 bases. This CDR3 region has 16 residues. Germline V gene lookup returns CDR1 MNHNY and CDR2 SVGAGI (reference sequence). The CDR3 nucleotides are TGTGCCAGCAGTTACCCCCAGGGAAACGCGAACACTGAAGCTTTCTTT. Translated, it gives CASSYPQGNANTEAFF.

This clone was seen more than once but under ten times. The chain links TRBV28 to TRBJ1-3; TRBD1 might be the D (6 bases). Germline V CDR1 and CDR2: MDHEN, SYDVKM. V was clipped by 5 bases and J by 6 bases, with 17 bases between them. This CDR3 is built from 15 residues. The CDR3 loop is CASSPPGAGENTIYF. In DNA, the CDR3 is TGTGCCAGCAGTCCCCCTGGGGCAGGGGAAAACACCATATATTTT.

The gene calls are TRBV5-8 and TRBJ2-5; 13 positions match TRBD2. Germline-derived CDR1 and CDR2 are SGHTS and YDEGEE. V shed 2 bases, J shed 5 bases, and the junction held 6 bases outside the gene matches. The CDR3 contains 16 residues. CDR3 sequence: CASSLTSGGAGETQYF. Written as DNA, the CDR3 is TGTGCCAGCAGCTTAACTAGCGGGGGGGCAGGCGAGACCCAGTACTTC.

The chain recombines TRBV7-8 with TRBJ1-6; 10 nucleotides line up with TRBD1. Losses at the gene ends were 5 bases for V and 0 bases for J; bases not matched to a gene: 13. The CDR3 extends over 20 amino acids. Looked up from germline, CDR1 is SGHVS and CDR2 is FQNEAQ. CDR3 loop: CASSLGTGAQLISYNSPLHF. CDR3 in DNA: TGTGCCAGCAGCCTCGGGACAGGGGCCCAGCTAATCTCCTATAATTCACCCCTCCACTTT.

This clone was recorded once. V is TRBV5-6 and J is TRBJ1-5; 8 bases are shared with TRBD1. Germline lookup yields CDR1 SGHDT and CDR2 YYEEEE. The CDR3 runs 17 residues. With 4 bases clipped from V and 2 bases from J, the junction kept 11 bases outside the gene matches. The CDR3 here is CASSPGQGARGNQPQHF. CDR3 DNA sequence: TGTGCCAGCAGCCCCGGGCAGGGGGCGCGGGGCAATCAGCCCCAGCATTTT.

The chain recombines TRBV19 with TRBJ2-7, with TRBD1 matching over 12 bases. This CDR3 comprises 15 residues. With V trimmed by 5 bases and J by 7 bases, 9 bases remained unmatched. The germline V gene has CDR1 LNHDA and CDR2 SQIVND (reference sequence). CDR3 protein: CASSPGQGAGWEQYF. The CDR3 DNA sequence: TGTGCCAGTAGTCCGGGACAGGGGGCCGGGTGGGAGCAGTACTTC.

The genes are TRBV7-6 and TRBJ2-1; D possibly corresponds to TRBD1 (5 bases). CDR3 length: 14 amino acids. Trimming left V 2 bases short and J 7 bases short, with 12 bases between. Germline V gene sequence: CDR1 SGHVS, CDR2 FNYEAQ. CDR3 protein: CASSLFGQENEQFF. The DNA for the CDR3 is TGTGCCAGCAGCTTATTCGGACAAGAGAATGAGCAGTTCTTC.

In this sample, this clone turned up once. The V call is TRBV5-1, the J call TRBJ2-3; 8 nucleotides match TRBD2. The junction had 11 bases not matched to a gene; V was cut back by 0 bases and J by 11 bases. There are 15 residues in the CDR3. Germline V CDR1 and CDR2: SGHRS, YFSETQ. Written as DNA, the CDR3 is TGCGCCAGCAGCTTGGTGGTAGCGGGGAATCTGGGGCAGTATTTT. Translation gives CASSLVVAGNLGQYF.

This clone was seen just once. This CDR3 is also generated by other DNA sequences in the sample. The V gene is TRBV5-1, the J gene TRBJ2-7; TRBD1 matches at 8 bases. Germline CDR1 and CDR2: SGHRS and YFSETQ. The CDR3 totals 15 residues. With 3 bases clipped from V and 0 bases from J, the junction kept 5 bases outside the gene matches. The CDR3: CASSYGQGHSYEQYF. The CDR3 coding sequence is TGCGCCAGCAGCTACGGACAGGGCCACTCCTACGAGCAGTACTTC.

The chain joins TRBV30 to TRBJ1-1; TRBD1 matches 7 bases. With V trimmed by 3 bases and J by 1 base, 2 bases remained unmatched. There are 13 residues in the CDR3. Germline values: CDR1 GTSNPN, CDR2 SVGIG (reference sequence). CDR3 nucleotide sequence: TGTGCCTGGAGCTGGGACAGGAACACTGAAGCTTTCTTT. This translates into CAWSWDRNTEAFF.

This clone appeared a few times. J is TRBJ1-5 and V is TRBV29-1; the D is unclear. CDR3 size: 13 residues. V dropped 0 bases and J dropped 7 bases, with 10 bases sitting between them. Germline V lookup: CDR1 SQVTM, CDR2 ANQGSEA. CDR3 DNA sequence: TGCAGCGTTGAAGACGGCCTGGGCCAGCCCCAGCATTTT. Residues: CSVEDGLGQPQHF.

The V gene is TRBV11-3, the J gene TRBJ1-3; possible D gene TRBD1, 6 bases. The CDR3 spans 15 residues. The germline gives CDR1 SGHNT, CDR2 YENEEA. V was clipped by 4 bases and J by 0 bases, with 10 bases between them. In DNA, the CDR3 is TGTGCCAGCAGCTCCGGGACACTCTCTGGAAACACCATATATTTT. Translated: CASSSGTLSGNTIYF.

This clone was detected only once. CDR3 region: CASALGRNSPLHF. In nucleotides, the CDR3 is TGTGCCAGCGCTTTGGGCAGAAATTCACCCCTCCACTTT. The rearrangement joins TRBV7-8 to TRBJ1-6; D unresolved. The germline V gene encodes CDR1 SGHVS and CDR2 FQNEAQ. The CDR3 runs 13 residues. The V end lost 8 bases, the J end lost 7 bases, and 12 bases lay between the germline ends.

This rearrangement joins TRBV18 to TRBJ1-1, with a weak D call TRBD1 (6 bases). Per germline, CDR1 KGHSH and CDR2 LQKENI. This CDR3 contains 13 residues. With 7 bases removed from V and 3 bases from J, the gap between germline ends came to 12 bases. CDR3 amino acids: CASLQGEDTEAFF. As DNA, the CDR3 is TGTGCCAGCTTACAGGGTGAGGACACTGAAGCTTTCTTT.

The rearrangement uses TRBV7-9 and TRBJ1-2; a weak D match, TRBD1 (5 bases). The V gene's germline CDR1 is SEHNR and CDR2 FQNEAQ (reference sequence). This CDR3 has 12 amino acids. Trimming removed 2 bases from V and 14 bases from J, with 15 bases in between. The CDR3 DNA reads as TGTGCCAGCAGCTTACCACCAGGGCACGAGACCTTC. Residues: CASSLPPGHETF.